This T cell receptor (beta chain) was obtained from a study of blood T cell repertoires in COVID-19. For the study at large: COVID-19 samples from acute and convalescent phases originated in the United States, Italy and Spain.

The CDR3 has 15 amino acids. V lost 1 base and J 3 bases, leaving 12 bases between the germline ends. Germline V lookup: CDR1 LNHDA, CDR2 SQIVND (reference sequence). Repertoires were generated with immunoSEQ multiplex PCR, while TCRdb's copy carries only in-frame clones and drops some. This table has under 50,000 clones, over 90% appearing once. Seattle researchers signed up patients amid active infection and tracked them longitudinally. Specimen: peripheral blood. The origin of this receptor is a man in his fifties or sixties with COVID-19, enrolled during active disease. This chain joins TRBV19 and TRBJ2-5; TRBD1 is a possible D gene (6 bases). CDR3 DNA: TGTGCCAGTAGTATAGGAAGGGGGACAAAAGAGACCCAGTACTTC. Protein: CASSIGRGTKETQYF.